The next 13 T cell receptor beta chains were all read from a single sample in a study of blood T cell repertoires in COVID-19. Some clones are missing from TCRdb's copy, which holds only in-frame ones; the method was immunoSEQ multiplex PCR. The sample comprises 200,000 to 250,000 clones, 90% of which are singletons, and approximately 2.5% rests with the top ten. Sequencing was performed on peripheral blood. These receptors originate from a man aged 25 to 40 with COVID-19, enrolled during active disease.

The CDR3 coding sequence is TGCAGCGTTGTTACACGAGGAACAGGGGGAACTGAAGCTTTCTTT. Protein: CSVVTRGTGGTEAFF. The chain uses TRBV29-1 and TRBJ1-1; the match to TRBD1 covers 8 bases. The CDR3 is 15 amino acids. The junction had 12 bases not matched to a gene; V was cut back by 4 bases and J by 5 bases. CDR1 and CDR2 from the germline V gene are SQVTM and ANQGSEA.

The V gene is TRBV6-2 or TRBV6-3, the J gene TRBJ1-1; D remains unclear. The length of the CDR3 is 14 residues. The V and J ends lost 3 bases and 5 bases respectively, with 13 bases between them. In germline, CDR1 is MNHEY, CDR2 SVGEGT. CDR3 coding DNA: TGTGCCAGCAGTTATCTGGCTGGAGGAACTGAAGCTTTCTTT. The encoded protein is CASSYLAGGTEAFF.

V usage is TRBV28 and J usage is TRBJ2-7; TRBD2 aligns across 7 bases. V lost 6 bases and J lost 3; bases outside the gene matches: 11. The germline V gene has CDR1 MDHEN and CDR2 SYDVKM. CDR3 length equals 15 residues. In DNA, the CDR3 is TGTGCCAGCAGCCCGGGGGGAGCGGCTAACTACGAGCAGTACTTC. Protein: CASSPGGAANYEQYF.

CDR3 sequence reads: CATSDSAREGTDTQYF. In nucleotides, the CDR3 is TGTGCCACCAGTGATTCGGCGCGGGAGGGCACAGATACGCAGTATTTT. The chain uses TRBV24-1 and TRBJ2-3, with 8 bases identical to TRBD2. The CDR3 has 16 residues. Germline V gene data show CDR1 as KGHDR and CDR2 as SFDVKD. V lost 2 bases, J lost 1 base, and 4 bases stayed unmatched.

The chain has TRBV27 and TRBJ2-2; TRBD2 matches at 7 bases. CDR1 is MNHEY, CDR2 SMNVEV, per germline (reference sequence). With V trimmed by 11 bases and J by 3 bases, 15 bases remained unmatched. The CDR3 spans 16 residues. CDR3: CALKPGAGPDTGELFF. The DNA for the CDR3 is TGTGCCCTAAAGCCCGGAGCGGGGCCGGACACCGGGGAGCTGTTTTTT.

The CDR3 DNA reads as TGTGCCAGCAGTTTCCGGGACAGAAGTTATCAGCCCCAGCATTTT. It is translated as CASSFRDRSYQPQHF. The gene calls are TRBV28 and TRBJ1-5; 7 nucleotides agree with TRBD1. After removal of 3 bases from V and 5 bases from J, the junction contained 7 bases not matched to a gene. Germline V gene data show CDR1 as MDHEN and CDR2 as SYDVKM. This CDR3 is 15 amino acids long. Variable domain in full (rest from reference TRBV28 and TRBJ1-5): DVKVTQSSRYLVKRTGEKVFLECVQDMDHENMFWYRQDPGLGLRLIYFSYDVKMKEKGDIPEGYSVSREKKERFSLILESASTNQTSMYLCASSFRDRSYQPQHFGDGTRLSIL.

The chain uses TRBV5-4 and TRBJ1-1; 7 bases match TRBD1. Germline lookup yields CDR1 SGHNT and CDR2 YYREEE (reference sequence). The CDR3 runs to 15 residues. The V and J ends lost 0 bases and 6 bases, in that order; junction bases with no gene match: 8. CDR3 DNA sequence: TGTGCCAGCAGCTTGGGAGGGACAGAAAGGGCTGAAGCTTTCTTT. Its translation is CASSLGGTERAEAFF.

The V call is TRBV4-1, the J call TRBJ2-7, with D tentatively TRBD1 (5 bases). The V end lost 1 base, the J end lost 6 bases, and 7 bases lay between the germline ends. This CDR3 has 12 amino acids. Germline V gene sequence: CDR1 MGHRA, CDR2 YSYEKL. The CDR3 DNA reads TGCGCCAGCAGCCAAGTGGGGCCCGAGCAGTACTTC. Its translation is CASSQVGPEQYF.

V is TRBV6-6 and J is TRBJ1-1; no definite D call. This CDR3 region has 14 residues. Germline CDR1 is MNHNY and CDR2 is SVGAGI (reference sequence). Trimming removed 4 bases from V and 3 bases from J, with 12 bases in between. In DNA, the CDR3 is TGTGCCAGCAGTTCCTTCCGTCGGGACACTGAAGCTTTCTTT. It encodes CASSSFRRDTEAFF.

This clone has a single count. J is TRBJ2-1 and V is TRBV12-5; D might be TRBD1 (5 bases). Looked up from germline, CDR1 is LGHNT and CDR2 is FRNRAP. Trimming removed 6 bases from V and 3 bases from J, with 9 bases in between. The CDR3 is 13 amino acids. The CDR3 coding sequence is TGTGCTAGTGGCGACAGTGACTACAATGAGCAGTTCTTC. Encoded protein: CASGDSDYNEQFF.

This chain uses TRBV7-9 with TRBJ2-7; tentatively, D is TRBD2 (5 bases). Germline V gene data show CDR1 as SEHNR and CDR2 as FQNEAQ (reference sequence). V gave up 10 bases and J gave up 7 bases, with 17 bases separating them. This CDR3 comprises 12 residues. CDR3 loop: CATSRESWEQYF. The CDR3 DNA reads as TGTGCCACTAGCCGGGAATCTTGGGAGCAGTACTTC.

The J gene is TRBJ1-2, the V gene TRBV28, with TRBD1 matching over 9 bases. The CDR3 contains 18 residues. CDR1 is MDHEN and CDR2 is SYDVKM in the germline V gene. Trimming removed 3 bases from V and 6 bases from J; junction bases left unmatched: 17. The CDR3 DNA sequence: TGTGCCAGCAGTTTCTTAACGGGGGGACAGGGCATTAAAAATGGCTACACCTTC. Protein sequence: CASSFLTGGQGIKNGYTF.

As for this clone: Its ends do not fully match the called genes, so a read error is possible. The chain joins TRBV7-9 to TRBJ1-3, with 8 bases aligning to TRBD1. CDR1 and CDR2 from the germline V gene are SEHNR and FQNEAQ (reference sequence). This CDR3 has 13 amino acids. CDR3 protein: CASSFTGTGLEGF. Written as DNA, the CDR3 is TGTGCCAGCAGCTTCACCGGGACAGGCCTAGAAGGTTTT.